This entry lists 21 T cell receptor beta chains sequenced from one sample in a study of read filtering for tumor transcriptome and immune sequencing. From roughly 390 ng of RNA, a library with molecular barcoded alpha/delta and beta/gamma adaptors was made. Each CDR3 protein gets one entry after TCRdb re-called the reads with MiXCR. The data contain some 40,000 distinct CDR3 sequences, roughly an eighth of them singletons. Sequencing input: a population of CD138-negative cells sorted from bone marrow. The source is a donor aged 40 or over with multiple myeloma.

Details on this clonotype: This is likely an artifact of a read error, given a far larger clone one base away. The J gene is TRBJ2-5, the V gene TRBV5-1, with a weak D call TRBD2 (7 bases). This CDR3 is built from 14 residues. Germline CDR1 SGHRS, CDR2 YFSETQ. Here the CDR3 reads CASRLRGGAETQYF. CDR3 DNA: TGTGCCAGCAGGTTGAGGGGGGGCGCTGAGACCCAGTACTTC.

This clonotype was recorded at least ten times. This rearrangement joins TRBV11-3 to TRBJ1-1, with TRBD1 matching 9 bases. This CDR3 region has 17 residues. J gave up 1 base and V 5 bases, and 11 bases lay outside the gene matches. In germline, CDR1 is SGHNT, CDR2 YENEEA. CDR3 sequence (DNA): TGTGCCAGCAGCCCAGGGGCGGACAGGGGCCGGAACACTGAAGCTTTCTTT. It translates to CASSPGADRGRNTEAFF. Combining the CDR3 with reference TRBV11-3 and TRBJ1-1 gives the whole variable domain EAGVVQSPRYKIIEKKQPVAFWCNPISGHNTLYWYLQNLGQGPELLIRYENEEAVDDSQLPKDRFSAERLKGVDSTLKIQPAELGDSAVYLCASSPGADRGRNTEAFFGQGTRLTVV.

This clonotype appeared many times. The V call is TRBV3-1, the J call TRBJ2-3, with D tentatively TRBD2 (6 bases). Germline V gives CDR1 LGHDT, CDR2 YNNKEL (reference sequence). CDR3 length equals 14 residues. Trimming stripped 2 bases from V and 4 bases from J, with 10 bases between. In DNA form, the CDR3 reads TGTGCCAGCAGCCAAACTGGCGGGGCAGATACGCAGTATTTT. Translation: CASSQTGGADTQYF.

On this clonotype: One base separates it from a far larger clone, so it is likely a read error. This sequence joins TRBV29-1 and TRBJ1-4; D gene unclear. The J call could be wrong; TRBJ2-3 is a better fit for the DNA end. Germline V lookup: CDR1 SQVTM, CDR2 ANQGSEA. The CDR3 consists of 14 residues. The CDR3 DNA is TGCAGCGTTGAAGATACCCATAACCCAGATACGCAGTATTTT. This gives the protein CSVEDTHNPDTQYF.

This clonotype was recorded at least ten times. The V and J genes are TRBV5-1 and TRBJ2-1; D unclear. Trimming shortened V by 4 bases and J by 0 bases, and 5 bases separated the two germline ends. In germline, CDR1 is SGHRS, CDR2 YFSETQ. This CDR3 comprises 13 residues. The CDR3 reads CASSPRSYNEQFF. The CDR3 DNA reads TGCGCCAGCAGCCCGCGCTCCTACAATGAGCAGTTCTTC.

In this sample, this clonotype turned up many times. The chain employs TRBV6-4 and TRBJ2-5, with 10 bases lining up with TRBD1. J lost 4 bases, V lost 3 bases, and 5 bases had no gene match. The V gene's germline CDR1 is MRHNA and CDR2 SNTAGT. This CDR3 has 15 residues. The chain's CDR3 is CASSETTGGPETQYF. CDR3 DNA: TGTGCCAGCAGTGAAACGACAGGGGGCCCAGAGACCCAGTACTTC.

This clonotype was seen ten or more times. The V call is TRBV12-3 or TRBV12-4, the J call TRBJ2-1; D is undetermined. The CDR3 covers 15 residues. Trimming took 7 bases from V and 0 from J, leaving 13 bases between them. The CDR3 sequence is CASIFGRSSYNEQFF. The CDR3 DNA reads TGTGCCAGCATCTTCGGGCGCAGCTCCTACAATGAGCAGTTCTTC.

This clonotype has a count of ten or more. The CDR3 DNA follows: TGTGCCAGCAGCTTCGGGACCAGCTCCTACAATGAGCAGTTCTTC. Protein sequence: CASSFGTSSYNEQFF. The chain is built from TRBV11-3 and TRBJ2-1; D could derive from TRBD1 or TRBD2 (5 bases each). The germline V gene encodes CDR1 SGHNT and CDR2 YENEEA. CDR3 length equals 15 residues. With 3 bases removed from V and 0 bases from J, the gap between germline ends came to 9 bases.

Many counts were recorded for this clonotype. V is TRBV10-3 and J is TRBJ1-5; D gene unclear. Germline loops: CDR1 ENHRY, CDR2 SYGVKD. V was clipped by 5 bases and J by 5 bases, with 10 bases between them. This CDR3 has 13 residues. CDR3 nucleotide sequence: TGTGCCATCAGTTTCAGCCAGGATCAGCCCCAGCATTTT. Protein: CAISFSQDQPQHF.

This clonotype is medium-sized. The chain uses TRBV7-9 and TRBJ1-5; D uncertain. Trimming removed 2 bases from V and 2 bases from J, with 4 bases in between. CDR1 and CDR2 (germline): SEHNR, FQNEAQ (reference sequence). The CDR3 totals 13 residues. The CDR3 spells CASSLQGNQPQHF. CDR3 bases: TGTGCCAGCAGCTTACAGGGCAATCAGCCCCAGCATTTT.

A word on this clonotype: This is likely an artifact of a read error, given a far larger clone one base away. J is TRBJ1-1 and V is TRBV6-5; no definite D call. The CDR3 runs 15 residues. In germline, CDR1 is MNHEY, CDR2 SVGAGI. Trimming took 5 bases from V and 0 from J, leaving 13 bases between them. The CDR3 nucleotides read TGTGCCAGCAGTGTAGATGGAGGTCTGAACACTGAAGCTTTCTTT. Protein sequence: CASSVDGGLNTEAFF.

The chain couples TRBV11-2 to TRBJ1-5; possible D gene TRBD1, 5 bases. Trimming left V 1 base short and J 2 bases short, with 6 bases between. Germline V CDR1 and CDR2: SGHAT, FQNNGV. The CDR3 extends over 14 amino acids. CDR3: CASSLVRGNQPQHF. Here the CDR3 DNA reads TGTGCCAGCAGCTTAGTCAGGGGCAATCAGCCCCAGCATTTT. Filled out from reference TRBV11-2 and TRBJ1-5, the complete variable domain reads EAGVAQSPRYKIIEKRQSVAFWCNPISGHATLYWYQQILGQGPKLLIQFQNNGVVDDSQLPKDRFSAERLKGVDSTLKIQPAKLEDSAVYLCASSLVRGNQPQHFGDGTRLSIL.

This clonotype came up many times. DNA for the CDR3: TGCGCCAGCAGCCAACCCACGGACCCTCTGGAAGAAGAAAAACTGTTTTTT. Protein: CASSQPTDPLEEEKLFF. The chain uses TRBV4-1 and TRBJ1-4; D gene uncertain. The ends were cut back, 2 bases at V and 8 bases at J, with 21 bases in the middle. Germline V gives CDR1 MGHRA, CDR2 YSYEKL. The CDR3 runs to 17 residues.

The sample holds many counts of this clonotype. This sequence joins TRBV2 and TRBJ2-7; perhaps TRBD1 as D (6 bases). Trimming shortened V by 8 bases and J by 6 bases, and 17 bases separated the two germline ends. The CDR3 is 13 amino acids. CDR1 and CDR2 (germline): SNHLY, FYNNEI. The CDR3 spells CASAYLQGGEQYF. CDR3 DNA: TGTGCCAGCGCTTACCTACAGGGTGGCGAGCAGTACTTC. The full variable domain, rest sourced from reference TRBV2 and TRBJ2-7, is EPEVTQTPSHQVTQMGQEVILRCVPISNHLYFYWYRQILGQKVEFLVSFYNNEISEKSEIFDDQFSVERPDGSNFTLKIRSTKLEDSAMYFCASAYLQGGEQYFGPGTRLTVT.

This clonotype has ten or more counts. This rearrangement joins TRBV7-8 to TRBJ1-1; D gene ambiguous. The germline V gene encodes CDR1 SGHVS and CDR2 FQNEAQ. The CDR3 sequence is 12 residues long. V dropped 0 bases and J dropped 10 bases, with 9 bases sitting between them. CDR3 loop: CASSLAAGRAFF. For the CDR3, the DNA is TGTGCCAGCAGCTTAGCAGCGGGGAGAGCTTTCTTT.

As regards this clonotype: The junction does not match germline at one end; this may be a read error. CDR3 in amino acids: CASGYGLATDTQYF. DNA for the CDR3: TGCGCCAGCGGTTACGGGTTAGCGACAGATACGCAGTATTTT. The genes are TRBV6-5 and TRBJ2-3; D possibly corresponds to TRBD2 (5 bases). The CDR3 sequence is 14 residues long. CDR1 is MNHEY and CDR2 is SVGAGI in the germline V gene.

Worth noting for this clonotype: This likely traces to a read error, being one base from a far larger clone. The CDR3 reads CASSLQGADTEAFF. In DNA, the CDR3 is TGTGCCAGCAGCTTACAGGGGGCGGACACTGAAGCTTTCTTT. This chain uses TRBV7-9 with TRBJ1-1; 8 bases map to TRBD1. The CDR3 is 14 amino acids. In germline, CDR1 is SEHNR, CDR2 FQNEAQ (reference sequence). V trimming: 2 bases; J trimming: 3 bases; junction bases outside the gene matches: 2.

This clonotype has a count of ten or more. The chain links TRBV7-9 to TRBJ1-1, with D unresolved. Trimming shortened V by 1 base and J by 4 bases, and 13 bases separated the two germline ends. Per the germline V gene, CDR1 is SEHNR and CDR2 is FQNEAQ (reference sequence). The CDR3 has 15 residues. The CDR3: CASSLDVGIGTEAFF. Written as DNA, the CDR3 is TGTGCCAGCAGCTTAGATGTGGGGATCGGCACTGAAGCTTTCTTT.

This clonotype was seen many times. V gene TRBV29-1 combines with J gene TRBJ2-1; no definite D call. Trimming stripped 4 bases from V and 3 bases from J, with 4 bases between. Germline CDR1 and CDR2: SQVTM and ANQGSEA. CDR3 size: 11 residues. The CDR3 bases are TGCAGCGTTGCGGGCTACAATGAGCAGTTCTTC. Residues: CSVAGYNEQFF.

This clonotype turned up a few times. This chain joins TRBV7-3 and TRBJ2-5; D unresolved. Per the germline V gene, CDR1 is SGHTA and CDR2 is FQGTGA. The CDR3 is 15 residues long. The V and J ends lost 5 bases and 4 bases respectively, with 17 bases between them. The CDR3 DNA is TGTGCCAGCAGCCTAATCGCCGGGTTGGCAGAGACCCAGTACTTC. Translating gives CASSLIAGLAETQYF.

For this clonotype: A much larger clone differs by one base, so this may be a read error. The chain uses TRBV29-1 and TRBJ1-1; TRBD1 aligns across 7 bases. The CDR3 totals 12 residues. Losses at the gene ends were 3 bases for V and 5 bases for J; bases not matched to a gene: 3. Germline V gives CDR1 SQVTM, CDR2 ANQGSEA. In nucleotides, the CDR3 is TGCAGCGTTGACAGGGGGGAAACTGAAGCTTTCTTT. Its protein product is CSVDRGETEAFF.